This T cell receptor beta chain comes out of a study of cytomegalovirus exposure and HLA in healthy donors. V shed 6 bases, J shed 1 base, and the junction held 3 bases outside the gene matches. This CDR3 has 14 residues. Looked up from germline, CDR1 is ENHRY and CDR2 is SYGVKD. About this clone itself: No antigen is known for it.

Primers: 60 Vbeta forward and 13 Jbeta reverse. TCRdb's table, derived via immunoSEQ multiplex PCR, lists solely in-frame clones and lacks some. The sample holds about 120,000 clones, approximately 9.4% seen once. Though nominally healthy at sampling, donors likely had unrecorded immune exposures. Broader study findings: Earlier analysis found most TCR beta V segments productive about 87% or about 30% of the time.

This chain connects TRBV10-3 to TRBJ1-1, with 9 nucleotides matching TRBD1. The TCR originated in a man in his thirties or forties in good health and CMV-seronegative. Specimen: PBMCs. As DNA, the CDR3 is TGTGCCATCAGCCAGACAGGGGGGAACACTGAAGCTTTCTTT. Protein product: CAISQTGGNTEAFF.